The clone carrying this T cell receptor beta chain showed up just a few times. As yet, its antigen is unknown. PCR was run on genomic DNA. Amplification of the beta chain CDR3 used 30 forward and 13 reverse multiplex primers. TCRdb analysed the multiplex PCR reads with MiXCR anew, one entry per CDR3 protein. The data contain 250,000 to 300,000 distinct CDR3 sequences, around 50% of them seen just once; the ten biggest clones take up approximately 14%. This sample stems from a study of type 1 and type 2 diabetes patients. Study as a whole: The whole study generated 15 million to 20 million paired-end reads.

All diabetic donors were classified as either type 1 or type 2 diabetes. Study-wide findings and caveats: Age and gender were not matched between study groups, possibly biasing interpretation. Type 2 diabetes and control V and J usage correlated highly, around 0.97.

Trimming at V came to 1 base and at J to 12 bases, leaving 25 bases not matched to a gene. The CDR3 sequence is 19 residues long. The source material was peripheral blood mononuclear cells (PBMCs). The genes are TRBV12-3 or TRBV12-4 and TRBJ2-7; TRBD1 matches 9 bases. The receptor was derived from a man aged 18 to 30 with type 2 diabetes. CDR3 coding DNA: TGTGCCAGCAGTTTAGGGGTGCAGGACAGGGGTGGACTCCCTCTCGGGCGGTACTTC. This sequence encodes CASSLGVQDRGGLPLGRYF.